This passage covers 11 T cell receptor beta chains from one sample sequenced in a study of sequential checkpoint blockade in melanoma. The protocol was immunoSEQ multiplex PCR, while the TCRdb copy is restricted to in-frame clones and leaves out a portion. This table has approximately 2,200 clones, about a sixth appearing once. The treatment here: randomized to nivolumab then ipilimumab (arm A) or the reverse (arm B). The starting material was tumor tissue (inferred from file names), obtained from a patient given nivolumab and ipilimumab in sequence. These receptors were obtained from a human donor with melanoma.

This clone appeared a few times. V gene TRBV29-1 combines with J gene TRBJ2-2; D is possibly TRBD1 (6 bases). The V end was cut by 5 bases, the J end by 1 base, with 8 bases between. The germline V gene encodes CDR1 SQVTM and CDR2 ANQGSEA. The CDR3 length is 13 residues. The CDR3 sequence is CSVLTGNTGELFF. As DNA, the CDR3 is TGCAGCGTTCTGACAGGGAACACCGGGGAGCTGTTTTTT.

This clone is labeled as medium-sized. The rearrangement links TRBV11-3 to TRBJ1-1; possible D gene TRBD1, 6 bases. The CDR3 is 17 amino acids. Germline CDR1 and CDR2: SGHNT and YENEEA. Trimming took off 4 bases at V and 6 bases at J, with 24 bases between the two ends. The CDR3 protein is CASSSGTRAIGRAEAFF. The CDR3 DNA follows: TGTGCCAGCAGCTCCGGGACAAGGGCAATCGGGCGCGCTGAAGCTTTCTTT.

Sample share makes this clone medium-sized. This chain joins TRBV11-3 and TRBJ2-2; D remains unclear. Trimming shortened V by 7 bases and J by 1 base, and 10 bases separated the two germline ends. This CDR3 region has 14 residues. Germline CDR1 SGHNT, CDR2 YENEEA. CDR3 region: CASTSYWNTGELFF. CDR3 coding DNA: TGTGCCAGCACCTCGTATTGGAACACCGGGGAGCTGTTTTTT.

In this sample, this clone turned up many times. The chain links TRBV11-3 to TRBJ1-1; D unresolved. The germline V and J ends were trimmed by 4 bases and 5 bases, with 14 bases remaining between them. The CDR3 totals 14 residues. Germline assignment: CDR1 SGHNT and CDR2 YENEEA. Here the CDR3 reads CASSSKGPPTEAFF. CDR3 DNA sequence: TGTGCCAGCAGCTCGAAAGGACCTCCGACTGAAGCTTTCTTT.

The chain employs TRBV5-1 and TRBJ1-4, with D unresolved. There are 14 residues in the CDR3. V gave up 2 bases and J gave up 2 bases, with 7 bases separating them. Germline CDR1 reads SGHRS; CDR2 reads YFSETQ. CDR3 bases: TGCGCCAGCAGCTTTGGGTTTACTAATGAAAAACTGTTTTTT. This translates into CASSFGFTNEKLFF.

This clone was seen repeatedly, ten times or more. The chain uses TRBV11-3 and TRBJ2-5; 9 positions match TRBD2. With 4 bases clipped from V and 1 base from J, the junction kept 7 bases outside the gene matches. Germline CDR1 reads SGHNT; CDR2 reads YENEEA. This CDR3 spans 16 amino acids. The CDR3 nucleotides are TGTGCCAGCAGCTCCTCGGAGCGGGGGGCCCAAGAGACCCAGTACTTC. It is translated as CASSSSERGAQETQYF.

The table lists this clone with a few counts. The V call is TRBV6-8, the J call TRBJ2-5; possibly TRBD1 or TRBD2 for D (5 bases each). The length of the CDR3 is 12 residues. V lost 11 bases, J lost 5 bases, and 15 bases lay in between. Per the germline V gene, CDR1 is MNHGY and CDR2 is SAAAGT. This CDR3 reads CAGGPQGETQYF. The DNA for the CDR3 is TGTGCCGGAGGACCCCAGGGCGAGACCCAGTACTTC.

By its share, this clone is medium-sized. The chain recombines TRBV11-3 with TRBJ2-5; the D gene is possibly TRBD1 (6 bases). From germline, CDR1 is SGHNT and CDR2 YENEEA. The CDR3 covers 16 residues. Trimming removed 5 bases from V and 2 bases from J, with 18 bases in between. CDR3 region: CASSPDGGTLQETQYF. DNA for the CDR3: TGTGCCAGCAGCCCGGATGGTGGGACACTTCAAGAGACCCAGTACTTC.

The chain has TRBV11-3 and TRBJ2-1; 12 bases agree with TRBD1. The V gene's germline CDR1 is SGHNT and CDR2 YENEEA. The length of the CDR3 is 16 residues. Trimming at V came to 5 bases and at J to 6 bases, leaving 8 bases not matched to a gene. Here the CDR3 DNA reads TGTGCCAGCAGCCGCGGGACAGGGGGCGTCATCAATGAGCAGTTCTTC. Residues: CASSRGTGGVINEQFF.

By share, this clone ranks as medium-sized (0.01 to 0.1%). The chain joins TRBV11-3 to TRBJ2-3; D is uncertain. Germline-derived CDR1 and CDR2 are SGHNT and YENEEA. V was cut by 5 bases and J by 0 bases, with 12 bases left in between. This CDR3 comprises 15 residues. The CDR3 spells CASSPPRRSTDTQYF. CDR3 sequence (DNA): TGTGCCAGCAGCCCGCCCCGTCGTAGCACAGATACGCAGTATTTT.

Ten or more counts support this clone. The gene calls are TRBV11-3 and TRBJ1-5; 7 nucleotides line up with TRBD1. Looked up from germline, CDR1 is SGHNT and CDR2 is YENEEA. J lost 1 base, V lost 5 bases, and 11 bases had no gene match. The CDR3 runs 17 residues. The CDR3 loop is CASSPATGTRSNQPQHF. CDR3 sequence (DNA): TGTGCCAGCAGCCCTGCGACAGGGACGAGGAGCAATCAGCCCCAGCATTTT.